One T cell receptor (beta chain) is described in this entry. The antigen remains unidentified. This entry is derived from a study of human T cells and chemical hapten exposure. Whole-study findings and limits: There were significantly more large CDR3 similarity clusters among expanded TCRs than among controls.

V lost 5 bases, J lost 2 bases, and 18 bases stayed unmatched. This CDR3 spans 19 amino acids. CDR1 is SEHNR and CDR2 is FQNEAQ in the germline V gene (reference sequence). Noted time point: pre-sensitization, week 0. As to treatment: therapeutic diphenylcyclopropenone sensitization with weekly scalp DPC. TCRdb recomputed calls from the RACE reads with MiXCR, one row per CDR3 protein. The sample lists about 120,000 distinct CDR3 sequences; 13% were seen once. The chain combines TRBV7-9 with TRBJ2-3, with 8 bases matching TRBD1. Here the sequenced sample was whole blood, taken in connection with sensitization to the hapten diphenylcyclopropenone (DPC). The TCR was taken from a woman aged 18-29 years with alopecia areata. Some clones in this sample may be carry-over from other donors' samples. The CDR3 sequence: CASSPTSRTGPLNTDTQYF. Here the CDR3 DNA reads TGTGCCAGCAGCCCAACTAGCCGGACAGGGCCCTTGAACACAGATACGCAGTATTTT.